These T cell receptor beta chains were read from a single sample in a study of early stage breast cancer tumors. Sequencing was performed with immunoSEQ multiplex PCR; in TCRdb, only in-frame clones are kept and a portion is missing. This sample has around 1,900 clones; approximately 69% occur once, and the top ten carry about 9.4%. Sequencing was done on a sample of normal breast tissue next to the tumor. All receptors derive from a person aged 40 to 49 with breast cancer. Each CDR3 is given with its conserved first and last residue. Each record gives: D gene, J gene, clone size, V gene, CDR3 protein, CDR3 DNA. The D gene is left open where the match is weak. Not every row has a clone size; where given, it reads once, few, many or a size class.

TRBD2	TRBJ2-1	NA	TRBV11-3	CASSPGLAGVEQFF	TGTGCCAGCAGCCCGGGACTAGCGGGAGTTGAGCAGTTCTTC
NA	TRBJ2-2	NA	TRBV5-4	CASRLSQAGELFF	TGTGCCAGCAGGCTAAGCCAGGCGGGGGAGCTGTTTTTT
NA	TRBJ2-2	large	TRBV10-1	CAKGGSYTGELFF	TGCGCCAAAGGGGGTTCCTACACCGGGGAGCTGTTTTTT
NA	TRBJ2-1	NA	TRBV10-3	CAISEGVGPDNEQFF	TGTGCCATCAGTGAGGGAGTTGGGCCAGACAATGAGCAGTTCTTC
TRBD1	TRBJ2-3	NA	TRBV19	CASSMIAGQGADTQYF	TGTGCCAGTAGTATGATAGCTGGACAGGGGGCAGATACGCAGTATTTT
NA	TRBJ2-3	NA	TRBV20-1	CSARPRDTQYF	TGCAGTGCCAGACCCCGAGATACGCAGTATTTT
NA	TRBJ1-2	NA	TRBV7-9	CASSFMDIYGYTF	TGTGCCAGCAGTTTCATGGACATCTATGGCTACACCTTC
TRBD2	TRBJ2-5	few	TRBV9	CASSSGTSGKETQYF	TGTGCCAGCAGCAGTGGGACTAGCGGAAAAGAGACCCAGTACTTC
NA	TRBJ2-7	NA	TRBV25-1	CASSGRDSTYEQYF	TGTGCCAGCAGTGGGCGAGATAGTACCTACGAGCAGTACTTC
NA	TRBJ2-3	NA	TRBV11-3	CASSLLREYITDTQYF	TGTGCCAGCAGCTTACTCAGGGAGTATATCACAGATACGCAGTATTTT
NA	TRBJ2-3	NA	TRBV4-1	CASSQERGRVYTDTQYF	TGCGCCAGCAGCCAAGAAAGGGGAAGAGTCTACACAGATACGCAGTATTTT
TRBD2	TRBJ2-1	NA	TRBV7-9	CASSLIVSGRSEQFF	TGTGCCAGCAGCCTGATCGTAAGCGGGAGGAGTGAGCAGTTCTTC
NA	TRBJ1-3	NA	TRBV4-3	CASSQDVFSSGNTIYF	TGCGCCAGCAGCCAAGACGTATTTAGCTCTGGAAACACCATATATTTT
NA	TRBJ1-3	few	TRBV19	CASSSWTSGNTIYF	TGTGCCAGCTCCTCCTGGACCTCTGGAAACACCATATATTTT
NA	TRBJ1-1	NA	TRBV5-1	CASRQGNTEAFF	TGCGCCAGCAGACAGGGGAACACTGAAGCTTTCTTT
NA	TRBJ1-2	NA	TRBV2	CASSRGTVGYGYTF	TGTGCCAGCAGTCGGGGGACGGTTGGGTATGGCTACACCTTC
NA	TRBJ2-2	large	TRBV4-1	CASSQEFAYTGELFF	TGCGCCAGCAGCCAAGAGTTTGCCTACACCGGGGAGCTGTTTTTT
TRBD1	TRBJ1-5	NA	TRBV28	CASSSPGQVGNQPQHF	TGTGCCAGCAGTTCACCCGGACAGGTGGGCAATCAGCCCCAGCATTTT
NA	TRBJ2-1	NA	TRBV6-5	CASSYSTTNEQFF	TGTGCCAGCAGTTACTCTACAACCAATGAGCAGTTCTTC
NA	TRBJ1-2	few	TRBV25-1	CASSEGHGTYGYTF	TGTGCCAGCAGTGAAGGGCACGGTACCTATGGCTACACCTTC
NA	TRBJ2-7	NA	TRBV4-2	CASSQLTSVTGESEQYF	TGTGCCAGCAGCCAATTAACGTCCGTGACAGGAGAATCCGAGCAGTACTTC
NA	TRBJ2-7	NA	TRBV20-1	CSARKRIEQYF	TGCAGTGCTAGAAAGCGGATCGAGCAGTACTTC
NA	TRBJ2-1	NA	TRBV18	CASSPPSPGANSEQFF	TGTGCCAGCTCACCACCGTCCCCCGGGGCAAATTCTGAGCAGTTCTTC
NA	TRBJ2-3	few	TRBV15	CATSREGPTADTQYF	TGTGCCACCAGCAGAGAGGGCCCTACCGCAGATACGCAGTATTTT
TRBD1	TRBJ1-5	NA	TRBV19	CASSMGTGGYQPQHF	TGTGCCAGTAGTATGGGGACAGGAGGGTATCAGCCCCAGCATTTT
TRBD1	TRBJ1-5	NA	TRBV12-5	CASGLVQPYPDRVNQPQHF	TGTGCTAGTGGTTTGGTCCAACCCTACCCCGACAGGGTGAATCAGCCCCAGCATTTT
TRBD1	TRBJ2-7	NA	TRBV4-3	CASSQDIGFGTGPQDEQYF	TGCGCCAGCAGCCAAGATATAGGCTTCGGGACAGGGCCTCAAGACGAGCAGTACTTC
TRBD2	TRBJ2-1	NA	TRBV27	CASSLYGEGLAGVNEQFF	TGTGCCAGCAGTTTATATGGGGAAGGGCTAGCGGGAGTAAATGAGCAGTTCTTC
TRBD2	TRBJ2-7	once	TRBV7-3	CASSLLSSGSLYEQYF	TGTGCCAGCAGCCTACTCTCTAGCGGGAGCCTCTACGAGCAGTACTTC
TRBD2	TRBJ2-7	NA	TRBV28	CASSSPSGNPPYEQYF	TGTGCCAGCAGTTCACCTAGCGGGAACCCCCCCTACGAGCAGTACTTC
TRBD1	TRBJ1-5	NA	TRBV25-1	CASSGGQLEGANQPQHF	TGTGCCAGCAGTGGGGGACAGTTGGAAGGGGCTAATCAGCCCCAGCATTTT
NA	TRBJ2-2	NA	TRBV7-3	CASSLSLGLGTGELFF	TGTGCCAGCAGCTTAAGTTTGGGGTTGGGCACCGGGGAGCTGTTTTTT
NA	TRBJ2-5	NA	TRBV7-7	CASSDRGLETQYF	TGTGCCAGCAGCGACCGGGGGTTGGAGACCCAGTACTTC
NA	TRBJ2-2	NA	TRBV7-2	CASSLTGVAGELFF	TGTGCCAGCAGCCTAACGGGGGTAGCCGGGGAGCTGTTTTTT
NA	TRBJ2-2	NA	TRBV30	CAWTARGRTGELFF	TGTGCCTGGACAGCTAGGGGCCGCACCGGGGAGCTGTTTTTT
NA	TRBJ2-7	few	TRBV6-1	CASSERIARTVALLYEQYF	TGTGCCAGCAGTGAAAGGATCGCCAGGACAGTGGCCCTTCTCTACGAGCAGTACTTC
NA	TRBJ2-2	once	TRBV19	CASSMDIGLVGELFF	TGTGCCAGTAGTATGGACATAGGGTTAGTCGGGGAGCTGTTTTTT
NA	TRBJ2-7	NA	TRBV6-6	CASSYSALGRRYEQYF	TGTGCCAGCAGTTACTCCGCGTTGGGAAGGCGCTACGAGCAGTACTTC